This T cell receptor (beta chain) was found in a study of blood T cell repertoires in COVID-19 (dated by TCRdb to the early 2020s). As for the study more broadly: Samples covering the acute and convalescent phases of COVID-19 were provided by collaborators in the United States, Italy and Spain. The prospective study material was composed of cDNA or gDNA derived from T cells, B-cell-depleted T cells, or PBMCs. The dataset comprised deeply sampled blood TCRbeta repertoires from subjects exposed to, actively infected with, or recovered from COVID-19. The repertoires were made available in a free public database intended to serve as a resource for research on the immune response to SARS-CoV-2. The samples were drawn from two sources: the first 160 participants of the ongoing ImmuneRACE study, and 1,200 or so subjects contributed by 6 global collaborators. Nearly every sample came with metadata listing a de-identified subject ID, COVID-19 status, age in years and sex. HLA class I and class II types, where available, came from metadata supplied by the sample provider rather than from assay-based typing.

This clone turned up a few times. It lacks a known antigen. No much larger clonotype is one base removed from it; base qualities were not supplied. Participants in the prospective study were aged roughly 18 to 89 years, lived in 20 to 30 United States geographic areas, and enrolled through a virtual design. To assign participants to cohorts, the prospective study relied on clinical history that participants themselves reported in a screening survey and a study questionnaire. Recovered participants in ImmuneRACE Cohort 3 were defined by two consecutive negative NP/OP PCR tests, clearance by a healthcare professional, or resolution of symptoms. In the prospective study, whole blood, serum and a nasopharyngeal or oropharyngeal swab were collected from each participant by mobile phlebotomists. Prospective study participants could optionally give additional blood draws and questionnaires over an approximately two-month period. Before DNA extraction, prospective study blood samples were shipped either frozen or at room temperature.

What the authors observed across the whole study: The quantity of clinical and demographic metadata differed by source and by participant and was supplied without curation.

TCRbeta CDR3 regions were amplified from genomic DNA by means of the immunoSEQ Assay, a bias-controlled multiplex PCR. Per the source publication's procedure: Within the assay, amplification of reference gene primers was used to estimate how many nucleated cells each sample contained. To quantify the absolute abundance of each unique TCRbeta CDR3 rearrangement, sequence reads were collapsed and filtered. For each sample, productive Simpson clonality was calculated as the square root of Simpson's diversity index across productive rearrangements. This is the immuneACCESS table as TCRdb keeps it, with only in-frame sequences that have V and J called. A part of the clones is gone; compared with another copy, unresolved V genes explain less than half, and the rest is unexplained. V and J calls and clone size come straight from that table; D and trimming were deduced from the DNA. The sample has a few hundred thousand clones on record, 85% of them singletons. Approximately 19% of the sample comes from the top ten.

The germline ends are 20 bases apart after V is trimmed by 5 bases and J by 2 bases. The germline V gene (reference sequence) gives CDR1 as SGHNT and CDR2 as YYREEE. The CDR3 runs 16 residues from the cysteine to the phenylalanine. CDR3 DNA only is kept here, 48 bases in frame from base 1. The TCR comes from a man in his forties who had recovered from COVID-19. Recombination linked TRBV5-4 to TRBJ2-7; perhaps TRBD2 is the D gene, with 7 bases matching. Material: PBMCs or T cells enriched from blood (not recorded which). Here the CDR3 is given as CASSLRSGGPTYEQYF. At the DNA level, the sequence is TGTGCCAGCAGTTTGAGATCGGGGGGCCCTACCTACGAGCAGTACTTC.